A single sample is the source of the 25 T cell receptor beta chains below, sequenced in a study of identical twins. TCRdb processed the 5' RACE reads anew with MiXCR; each CDR3 protein has one entry. The sample holds a few hundred thousand distinct CDR3 sequences, approximately 8.7% seen once. Sequencing used naive T cells sorted from blood. The receptors come from a woman aged 45-60 years in good health.

The V call is TRBV6-5, the J call TRBJ1-1; D remains unclear. Trimming stripped 0 bases from V and 4 bases from J, with 6 bases between. The CDR3 runs to 13 residues. Germline values: CDR1 MNHEY, CDR2 SVGAGI. CDR3 nucleotide sequence: TGTGCCAGCAGTTACTCAGGATCCACTGAAGCTTTCTTT. It is translated as CASSYSGSTEAFF.

This clonotype was seen a few times. The DNA for the CDR3 is TGTGCCAGCAGTGATTCATGGGGGGCATCAATCACCGGGGAGCTGTTTTTT. It encodes CASSDSWGASITGELFF. J is TRBJ2-2 and V is TRBV25-1; D tentatively fits TRBD1 or TRBD2 (6 bases each). Germline CDR1 reads MGHDK; CDR2 reads SYGVNS. V dropped 3 bases and J dropped 4 bases, with 18 bases sitting between them. The CDR3 loop spans 17 amino acids.

This clonotype was seen more than once but under ten times. The chain has TRBV16 and TRBJ2-7; D gene unclear. CDR1 and CDR2 (germline): KGHSY, FQNENV. CDR3 length: 13 residues. Trimming took 4 bases from V and 3 from J, leaving 10 bases between them. CDR3 sequence: CASSLGSRYEQYV. DNA of the CDR3: TGTGCCAGCAGCCTTGGCAGCCGCTACGAGCAGTACGTC.

The J gene is TRBJ2-1, the V gene TRBV7-9; the D call may be TRBD1 or TRBD2 (5 bases each). Deletions cut 5 bases from V and 4 bases from J, with 15 bases between. The CDR3 is 15 amino acids. CDR1 SEHNR and CDR2 FQNEAQ come from the germline V gene (reference sequence). CDR3 in DNA: TGTGCCAGCAGCCTCCTCGGGACGCAGTACAATGAGCAGTTCTTC. Its protein is CASSLLGTQYNEQFF.

The CDR3 bases are TGCAGTGTAGAACAGGGCCTAGGCACAGATACGCAGTATTTT. It encodes CSVEQGLGTDTQYF. J is TRBJ2-3 and V is TRBV20-1; D is perhaps TRBD1 (6 bases). In germline, CDR1 is DFQATT, CDR2 SNEGSKA (reference sequence). Trimming took 7 bases from V and 1 from J, leaving 15 bases between them. The CDR3 contains 14 residues.

This clonotype has more than one count but fewer than ten. The chain is built from TRBV11-2 and TRBJ2-2, with 8 bases that match TRBD2. Germline lookup yields CDR1 SGHAT and CDR2 FQNNGV. Trimming at V came to 2 bases and at J to 3 bases, leaving 5 bases not matched to a gene. CDR3 length: 16 residues. The DNA of the CDR3 is TGTGCCAGCAGCTTAAAAGCTAGCGGGTACACCGGGGAGCTGTTTTTT. As protein: CASSLKASGYTGELFF.

This clonotype was detected once. This chain joins TRBV5-6 and TRBJ2-4; D is possibly TRBD1 or TRBD2 (5 bases each). In germline, CDR1 is SGHDT, CDR2 YYEEEE. Trimming took off 3 bases at V and 7 bases at J, with 17 bases between the two ends. The CDR3 runs 15 residues. CDR3 sequence (DNA): TGTGCCAGCAGCTGGGGGACGCGGGCCTGGAACATTCAGTACTTC. It encodes CASSWGTRAWNIQYF. The entire variable domain, with the rest obtained from reference TRBV5-6 and TRBJ2-4, is as follows: DAGVTQSPTHLIKTRGQQVTLRCSPKSGHDTVSWYQQALGQGPQFIFQYYEEEERQRGNFPDRFSGHQFPNYSSELNVNALLLGDSALYLCASSWGTRAWNIQYFGAGTRLSVL.

This clonotype appeared many times. The chain recombines TRBV7-8 with TRBJ1-3; 9 bases align to TRBD1. The CDR3 sequence is 15 residues long. CDR1 is SGHVS and CDR2 is FQNEAQ in the germline V gene. The J segment lost 4 bases and the V segment lost 4 bases, leaving 5 bases of the junction unmatched. The CDR3 loop is CASSSHGTGGNTIYF. Written as DNA, the CDR3 is TGTGCCAGCAGCTCCCACGGGACAGGGGGAAACACCATATATTTT.

Ten or more counts support this clonotype. This rearrangement joins TRBV4-1 to TRBJ2-3; D uncertain. Germline V gene lookup returns CDR1 MGHRA and CDR2 YSYEKL. V was shortened by 1 base and J by 4 bases, with 12 bases between the two germline ends. This CDR3 has 15 residues. The CDR3 DNA reads TGCGCCAGCAGCCAAGGCCTTCCGAGTGCAGATACGCAGTATTTT. Protein: CASSQGLPSADTQYF.

The chain carries TRBV7-2 and TRBJ1-5; 7 bases match TRBD1. The V segment lost 4 bases and the J segment 4 bases; nucleotides outside the gene matches: 7. This CDR3 contains 15 residues. Germline assignment: CDR1 SGHTA and CDR2 FQGNSA. For the CDR3, the DNA is TGTGCCAGCAGCTCAAAACAGGGGAGGAATCAGCCCCAGCATTTT. Its translation: CASSSKQGRNQPQHF. Full variable domain (missing parts from reference TRBV7-2 and TRBJ1-5): GAGVSQSPSNKVTEKGKDVELRCDPISGHTALYWYRQSLGQGLEFLIYFQGNSAPDKSGLPSDRFSAERTGGSVSTLTIQRTQQEDSAVYLCASSSKQGRNQPQHFGDGTRLSIL.

This clonotype was detected only a few times. The chain has TRBV5-1 and TRBJ2-7; 13 nucleotides align to TRBD2. V shed 2 bases and J 0 bases; nucleotides not matched to a gene: 5. Germline values: CDR1 SGHRS, CDR2 YFSETQ. The CDR3 extends over 17 amino acids. CDR3 region: CASSFGLAGASSYEQYF. CDR3 DNA sequence: TGCGCCAGCAGCTTCGGACTAGCGGGAGCCAGCTCCTACGAGCAGTACTTC.

The genes are TRBV7-8 and TRBJ1-1; D gene uncertain. V was pared by 0 bases and J by 6 bases, with 5 bases between. Looked up from germline, CDR1 is SGHVS and CDR2 is FQNEAQ. There are 12 residues in the CDR3. The CDR3 coding sequence is TGTGCCAGCAGCTTAGCCCGCGCTGAAGCTTTCTTT. This codes for CASSLARAEAFF.

This clonotype showed up just a few times. The V and J genes are TRBV12-5 and TRBJ2-5; the D is unclear. V dropped 3 bases and J dropped 5 bases, with 4 bases sitting between them. The CDR3 extends over 11 amino acids. The V gene's germline CDR1 is LGHNT and CDR2 FRNRAP. The CDR3 spells CASGFLETQYF. The CDR3 nucleotides read TGTGCTAGTGGTTTCTTGGAGACCCAGTACTTC.

This clonotype was seen a handful of times. This rearrangement joins TRBV5-1 to TRBJ2-5; D is perhaps TRBD2 (5 bases). The germline V gene encodes CDR1 SGHRS and CDR2 YFSETQ. V was clipped by 1 base and J by 5 bases, with 9 bases between them. CDR3 length: 13 residues. In DNA form, the CDR3 reads TGCGCCAGCAGCTTGAGGACTGTGGAGACCCAGTACTTC. It is translated as CASSLRTVETQYF.

In its sample, this clonotype was seen many times. The CDR3 DNA reads as TGTGCCAGCAGCAGATTCAGGGTGACCCAGCCCCAGCATTTT. This gives the protein CASSRFRVTQPQHF. This chain joins TRBV28 and TRBJ1-5, with TRBD1 as a possible D gene (5 bases). The germline gives CDR1 MDHEN, CDR2 SYDVKM. Trimming left V 6 bases short and J 7 bases short, with 16 bases between. This CDR3 region has 14 residues. The full variable domain, completed using reference TRBV28 and TRBJ1-5, is DVKVTQSSRYLVKRTGEKVFLECVQDMDHENMFWYRQDPGLGLRLIYFSYDVKMKEKGDIPEGYSVSREKKERFSLILESASTNQTSMYLCASSRFRVTQPQHFGDGTRLSIL.

This clonotype came up many times. The V call is TRBV5-1, the J call TRBJ2-4; 7 bases align to TRBD2. V gave up 0 bases and J gave up 0 bases; unmatched junction bases: 3. This CDR3 has 16 residues. Germline values: CDR1 SGHRS, CDR2 YFSETQ. CDR3 nucleotide sequence: TGCGCCAGCAGCTTGGAGCGGGGATTAGCCAAAAACATTCAGTACTTC. Translated: CASSLERGLAKNIQYF. The full variable domain, rest sourced from reference TRBV5-1 and TRBJ2-4, is KAGVTQTPRYLIKTRGQQVTLSCSPISGHRSVSWYQQTPGQGLQFLFEYFSETQRNKGNFPGRFSGRQFSNSRSEMNVSTLELGDSALYLCASSLERGLAKNIQYFGAGTRLSVL.

The rearrangement links TRBV24-1 to TRBJ2-2; 9 nucleotides match TRBD1. From germline, CDR1 is KGHDR and CDR2 SFDVKD. There are 16 residues in the CDR3. The trim removed 4 bases at V and 7 bases at J, leaving 9 bases unmatched. The CDR3 protein is CATSEPGQGFYGELFF. In DNA form, the CDR3 reads TGTGCCACCAGTGAACCGGGACAGGGTTTTTACGGGGAGCTGTTTTTT.

Written as DNA, the CDR3 is TGTGCCAGCAGCTCCTGGTCTGGCGGCACAGATACGCAGTATTTT. It is translated as CASSSWSGGTDTQYF. The genes are TRBV7-6 and TRBJ2-3; the D is unclear. Germline V gene data show CDR1 as SGHVS and CDR2 as FNYEAQ. The CDR3 runs 15 residues. V lost 4 bases, J lost 1 base, and 12 bases lay in between. The whole variable domain, filled in from reference TRBV7-6 and TRBJ2-3, reads GAGVSQSPRYKVTKRGQDVALRCDPISGHVSLYWYRQALGQGPEFLTYFNYEAQQDKSGLPNDRFSAERPEGSISTLTIQRTEQRDSAMYRCASSSWSGGTDTQYFGPGTRLTVL.

The chain employs TRBV5-1 and TRBJ1-1; D not certain. The length of the CDR3 is 11 residues. With 1 base removed from V and 7 bases from J, the gap between germline ends came to 5 bases. The V gene's germline CDR1 is SGHRS and CDR2 YFSETQ. The CDR3 nucleotides are TGCGCCAGCAGCTTGTCCGATGAAGCTTTCTTT. Translating it yields CASSLSDEAFF. The variable domain in full, with the rest retrieved from reference TRBV5-1 and TRBJ1-1, is KAGVTQTPRYLIKTRGQQVTLSCSPISGHRSVSWYQQTPGQGLQFLFEYFSETQRNKGNFPGRFSGRQFSNSRSEMNVSTLELGDSALYLCASSLSDEAFFGQGTRLTVV.

The CDR3 bases are TGTGCCAGCAGCACTCACCGGGACAGGGGACCCACAGATACGCAGTATTTT. This encodes CASSTHRDRGPTDTQYF. This rearrangement joins TRBV21-1 to TRBJ2-3; no check of the table's D call, TRBD1, against the DNA was made. TRBV21-1 is noted as a pseudogene. The CDR3 sequence is 17 residues long.

This clonotype appeared a few times. The chain carries TRBV25-1 and TRBJ1-2; tentative D call: TRBD1 (5 bases). V lost 4 bases to trimming and J lost 8 bases, with 8 bases between them. The V gene's germline CDR1 is MGHDK and CDR2 SYGVNS. This CDR3 comprises 11 residues. The CDR3 coding sequence is TGTGCCAGCAGTGGGGGCTGGGGCTACACCTTC. It encodes CASSGGWGYTF.

The chain combines TRBV20-1 with TRBJ2-1, with D tentatively TRBD2 (5 bases). The CDR3 consists of 12 residues. Looked up from germline, CDR1 is DFQATT and CDR2 is SNEGSKA (reference sequence). V shed 2 bases and J shed 7 bases, with 9 bases lying between them. The CDR3 here is CSARRRPNEQFF. The CDR3 DNA reads as TGCAGTGCTAGAAGGAGGCCAAATGAGCAGTTCTTC.

A remark on this clonotype: A much larger clone lies a single base off, so this may be a read error. The V gene is TRBV4-1, the J gene TRBJ2-4; a possible D gene is TRBD2 (5 bases). There are 16 residues in the CDR3. Trimming cost V 0 bases and J 0 bases, with 9 bases left between them. Germline loops: CDR1 MGHRA, CDR2 YSYEKL. CDR3 loop: CASSQDKAVAKNIQYF. DNA for the CDR3: TGCGCCAGCAGCCAAGACAAAGCGGTAGCCAAAAACATTCAGTACTTC.

The CDR3 region is CASSPKNYEQYF. CDR3 coding DNA: TGTGCCAGCAGCCCCAAAAATTACGAGCAGTACTTC. The chain joins TRBV5-5 to TRBJ2-7; no clear D. The CDR3 is made up of 12 amino acids. Trimming pared 4 bases from V and 4 bases from J, leaving 9 bases between. Germline assignment: CDR1 SGHKS and CDR2 YYEKEE (reference sequence).

The CDR3 DNA follows: TGTGCCAGCAGCTCCGACTACCCACCCGGGGAGCTGTTTTTT. Protein product: CASSSDYPPGELFF. This rearrangement joins TRBV6-5 to TRBJ2-2, with D possibly matching TRBD2 (5 bases). The CDR3 loop spans 14 amino acids. Trimming removed 6 bases at V and 6 bases at J, with 14 bases between. Germline CDR1 reads MNHEY; CDR2 reads SVGAGI.